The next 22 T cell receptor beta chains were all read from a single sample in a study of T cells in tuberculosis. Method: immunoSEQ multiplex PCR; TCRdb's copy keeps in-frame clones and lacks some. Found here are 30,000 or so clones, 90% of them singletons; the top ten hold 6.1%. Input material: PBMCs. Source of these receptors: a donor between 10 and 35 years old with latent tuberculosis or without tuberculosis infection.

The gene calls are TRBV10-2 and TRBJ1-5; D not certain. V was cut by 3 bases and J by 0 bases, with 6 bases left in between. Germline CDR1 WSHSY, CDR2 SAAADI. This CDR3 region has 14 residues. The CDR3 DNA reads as TGCGCCAGCAGTGACCGGAGTAGCAATCAGCCCCAGCATTTT. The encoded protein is CASSDRSSNQPQHF.

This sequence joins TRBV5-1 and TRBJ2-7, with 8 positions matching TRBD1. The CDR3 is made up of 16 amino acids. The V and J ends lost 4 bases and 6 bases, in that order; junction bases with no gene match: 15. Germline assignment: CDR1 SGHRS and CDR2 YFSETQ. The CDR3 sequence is CASSPRSAGGLGEQYF. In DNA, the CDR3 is TGCGCCAGCAGCCCGAGGTCGGCAGGGGGCCTTGGCGAGCAGTACTTC.

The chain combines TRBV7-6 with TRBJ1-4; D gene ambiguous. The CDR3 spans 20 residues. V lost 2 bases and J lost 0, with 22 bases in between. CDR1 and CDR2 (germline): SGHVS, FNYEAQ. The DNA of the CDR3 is TGTGCCAGCAGCTTACGCCCCGCTTCTGGCAGGCCCTCAACTAATGAAAAACTGTTTTTT. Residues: CASSLRPASGRPSTNEKLFF.

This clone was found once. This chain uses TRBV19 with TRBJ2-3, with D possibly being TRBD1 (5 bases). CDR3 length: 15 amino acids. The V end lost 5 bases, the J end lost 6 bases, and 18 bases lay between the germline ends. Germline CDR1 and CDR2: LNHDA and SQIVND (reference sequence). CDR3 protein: CASSFGAHRSDTQYF. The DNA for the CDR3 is TGTGCCAGTAGTTTTGGGGCCCACAGATCCGATACGCAGTATTTT. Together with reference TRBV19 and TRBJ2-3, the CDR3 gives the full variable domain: DGGITQSPKYLFRKEGQNVTLSCEQNLNHDAMYWYRQDPGQGLRLIYYSQIVNDFQKGDIAEGYSVSREKKESFPLTVTSAQKNPTAFYLCASSFGAHRSDTQYFGPGTRLTVL.

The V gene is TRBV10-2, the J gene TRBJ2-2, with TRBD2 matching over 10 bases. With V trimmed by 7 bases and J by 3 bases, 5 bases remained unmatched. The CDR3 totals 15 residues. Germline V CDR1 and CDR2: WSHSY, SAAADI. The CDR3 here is CASKLTSGYTGELFF. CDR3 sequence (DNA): TGCGCCAGCAAATTGACTAGCGGGTACACCGGGGAGCTGTTTTTT.

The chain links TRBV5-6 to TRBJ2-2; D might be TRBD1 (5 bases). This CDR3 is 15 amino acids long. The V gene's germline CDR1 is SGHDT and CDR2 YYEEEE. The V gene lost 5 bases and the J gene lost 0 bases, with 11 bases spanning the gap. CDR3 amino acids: CASRALTANTGELFF. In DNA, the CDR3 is TGTGCCAGCAGAGCTTTGACAGCGAACACCGGGGAGCTGTTTTTT. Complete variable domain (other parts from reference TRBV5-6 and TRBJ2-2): DAGVTQSPTHLIKTRGQQVTLRCSPKSGHDTVSWYQQALGQGPQFIFQYYEEEERQRGNFPDRFSGHQFPNYSSELNVNALLLGDSALYLCASRALTANTGELFFGEGSRLTVL.

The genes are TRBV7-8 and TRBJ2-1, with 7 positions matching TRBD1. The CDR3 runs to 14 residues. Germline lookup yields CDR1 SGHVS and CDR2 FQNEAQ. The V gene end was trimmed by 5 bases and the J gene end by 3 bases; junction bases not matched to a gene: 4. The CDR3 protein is CASSRQGNYNEQFF. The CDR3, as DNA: TGTGCCAGCAGCCGACAGGGAAACTACAATGAGCAGTTCTTC.

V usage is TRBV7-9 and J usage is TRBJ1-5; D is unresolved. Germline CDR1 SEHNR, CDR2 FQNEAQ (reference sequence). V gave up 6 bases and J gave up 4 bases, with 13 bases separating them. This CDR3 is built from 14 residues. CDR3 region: CASRAGEKNQPQHF. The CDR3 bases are TGTGCCAGCAGGGCCGGGGAGAAGAATCAGCCCCAGCATTTT.

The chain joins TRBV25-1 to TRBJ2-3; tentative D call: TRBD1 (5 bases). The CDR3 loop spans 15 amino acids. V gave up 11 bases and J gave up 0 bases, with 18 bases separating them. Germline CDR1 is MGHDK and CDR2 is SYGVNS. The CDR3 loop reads CAACSQGSSTDTQYF. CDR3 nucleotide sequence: TGTGCCGCCTGTAGCCAGGGATCTAGCACAGATACGCAGTATTTT.

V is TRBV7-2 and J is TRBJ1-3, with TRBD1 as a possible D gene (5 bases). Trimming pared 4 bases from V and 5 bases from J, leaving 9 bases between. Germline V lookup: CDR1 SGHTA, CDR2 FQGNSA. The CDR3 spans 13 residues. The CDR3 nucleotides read TGTGCCAGCAGCTCCTCAGGGCGAAACACCATATATTTT. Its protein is CASSSSGRNTIYF. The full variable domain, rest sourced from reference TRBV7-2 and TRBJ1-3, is GAGVSQSPSNKVTEKGKDVELRCDPISGHTALYWYRQSLGQGLEFLIYFQGNSAPDKSGLPSDRFSAERTGGSVSTLTIQRTQQEDSAVYLCASSSSGRNTIYFGEGSWLTVV.

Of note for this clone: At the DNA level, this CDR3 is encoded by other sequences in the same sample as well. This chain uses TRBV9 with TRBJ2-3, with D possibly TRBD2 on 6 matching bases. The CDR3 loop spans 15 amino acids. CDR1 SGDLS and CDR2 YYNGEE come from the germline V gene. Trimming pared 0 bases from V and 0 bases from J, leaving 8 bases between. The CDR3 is CASSVGAGSTDTQYF. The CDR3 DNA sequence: TGTGCCAGCAGCGTAGGCGCGGGGAGCACAGATACGCAGTATTTT.

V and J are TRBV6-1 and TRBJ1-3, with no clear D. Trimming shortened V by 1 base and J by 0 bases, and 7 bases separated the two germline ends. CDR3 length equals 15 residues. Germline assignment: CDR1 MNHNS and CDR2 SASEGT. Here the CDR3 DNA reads TGTGCCAGCAGTGAAGAGGAGGGCTCTGGAAACACCATATATTTT. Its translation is CASSEEEGSGNTIYF.

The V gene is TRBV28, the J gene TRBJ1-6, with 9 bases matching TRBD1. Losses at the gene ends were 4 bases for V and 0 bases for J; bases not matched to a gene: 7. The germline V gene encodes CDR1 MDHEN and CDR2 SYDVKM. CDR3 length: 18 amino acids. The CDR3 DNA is TGTGCCAGCAGTTCCCGGACAGGGGAACGCTCCTATAATTCACCCCTCCACTTT. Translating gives CASSSRTGERSYNSPLHF. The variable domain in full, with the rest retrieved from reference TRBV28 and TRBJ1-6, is DVKVTQSSRYLVKRTGEKVFLECVQDMDHENMFWYRQDPGLGLRLIYFSYDVKMKEKGDIPEGYSVSREKKERFSLILESASTNQTSMYLCASSSRTGERSYNSPLHFGNGTRLTVT.

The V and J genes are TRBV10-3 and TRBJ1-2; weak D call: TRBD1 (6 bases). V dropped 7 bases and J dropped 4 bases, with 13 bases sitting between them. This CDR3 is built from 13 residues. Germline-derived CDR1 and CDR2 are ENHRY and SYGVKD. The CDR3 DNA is TGTGCCATCATGGCAGGGGAGGGCTATGGCTACACCTTC. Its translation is CAIMAGEGYGYTF.

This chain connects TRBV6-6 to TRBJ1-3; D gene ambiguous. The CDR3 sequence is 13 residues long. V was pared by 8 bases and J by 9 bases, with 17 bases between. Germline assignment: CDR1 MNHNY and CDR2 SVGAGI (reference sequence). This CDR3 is CASAPGRGGTIYF. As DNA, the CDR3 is TGTGCCAGCGCCCCCGGGCGGGGAGGCACCATATATTTT.

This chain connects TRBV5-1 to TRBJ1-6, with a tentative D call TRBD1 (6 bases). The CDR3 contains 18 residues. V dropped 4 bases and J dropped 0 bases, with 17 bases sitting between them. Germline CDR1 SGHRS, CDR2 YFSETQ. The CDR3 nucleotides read TGCGCCAGCAGCCAAACGGACAGCTGGAGCTCCTATAATTCACCCCTCCACTTT. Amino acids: CASSQTDSWSSYNSPLHF.

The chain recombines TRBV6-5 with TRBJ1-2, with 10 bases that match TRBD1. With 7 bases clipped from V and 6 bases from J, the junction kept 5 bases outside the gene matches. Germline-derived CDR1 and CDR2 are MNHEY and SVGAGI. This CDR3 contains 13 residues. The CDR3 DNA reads TGTGCCAGCAAGGACAGGGGGTTTGATGGCTACACCTTC. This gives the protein CASKDRGFDGYTF.

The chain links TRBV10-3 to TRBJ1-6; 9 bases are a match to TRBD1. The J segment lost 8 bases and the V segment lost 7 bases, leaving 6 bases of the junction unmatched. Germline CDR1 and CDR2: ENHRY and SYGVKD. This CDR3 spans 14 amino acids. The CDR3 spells CAITEDRGYSPLHF. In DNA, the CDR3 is TGTGCCATCACCGAGGACAGGGGCTATTCACCCCTCCACTTT.

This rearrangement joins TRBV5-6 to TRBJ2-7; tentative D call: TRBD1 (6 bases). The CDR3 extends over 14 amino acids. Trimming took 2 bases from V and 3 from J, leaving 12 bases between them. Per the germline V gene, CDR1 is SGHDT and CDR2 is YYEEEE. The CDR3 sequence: CASSLKGRGYEQYF. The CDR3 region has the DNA TGTGCCAGCAGCTTAAAGGGCAGGGGCTACGAGCAGTACTTC.

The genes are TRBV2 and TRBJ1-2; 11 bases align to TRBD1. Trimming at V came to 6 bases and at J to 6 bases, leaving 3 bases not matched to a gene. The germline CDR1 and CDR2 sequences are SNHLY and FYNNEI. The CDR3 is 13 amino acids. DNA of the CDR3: TGTGCCAGCAGGGGGGACAGGGGGAATGGCTACACCTTC. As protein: CASRGDRGNGYTF.

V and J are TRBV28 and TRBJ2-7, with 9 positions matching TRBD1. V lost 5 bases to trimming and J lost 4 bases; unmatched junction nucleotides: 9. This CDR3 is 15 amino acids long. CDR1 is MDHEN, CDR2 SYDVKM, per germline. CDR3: CASSPVTGGRYEQYF. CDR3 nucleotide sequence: TGTGCCAGCAGTCCCGTGACAGGGGGAAGGTACGAGCAGTACTTC.

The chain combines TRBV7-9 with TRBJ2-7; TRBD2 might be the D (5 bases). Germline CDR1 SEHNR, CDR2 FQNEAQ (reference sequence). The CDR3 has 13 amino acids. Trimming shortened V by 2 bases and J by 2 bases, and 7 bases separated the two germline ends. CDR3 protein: CASSLSGTYEQYF. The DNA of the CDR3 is TGTGCCAGCAGCTTATCGGGGACCTACGAGCAGTACTTC.